These 8 T cell receptor beta chains share one sample of origin, sequenced in a study of radiotherapy plus CTLA-4 blockade in lung cancer. Method: immunoSEQ multiplex PCR; TCRdb's copy keeps in-frame clones and lacks some. The data contain 52,000 or so clones, approximately 82% of them singletons. The sample consisted of peripheral blood, taken from a patient treated with radiotherapy plus ipilimumab. These receptors originate from a human donor with non-small cell lung cancer whose response to radiotherapy plus ipilimumab could not be evaluated.

V gene TRBV5-1 combines with J gene TRBJ2-1; 10 nucleotides agree with TRBD2. V lost 2 bases, J lost 0 bases, and 5 bases stayed unmatched. Germline CDR1 and CDR2: SGHRS and YFSETQ. The CDR3 length is 17 residues. The CDR3 loop reads CASSLTSGESSYNEQFF. The DNA of the CDR3 is TGCGCCAGCAGCTTAACTAGCGGGGAGAGCTCCTACAATGAGCAGTTCTTC.

This clone was observed once. The V gene is TRBV4-1, the J gene TRBJ1-2, with TRBD1 as a possible D gene (5 bases). Trimming stripped 1 base from V and 6 bases from J, with 12 bases between. Germline assignment: CDR1 MGHRA and CDR2 YSYEKL. The CDR3 loop spans 14 amino acids. The CDR3 DNA follows: TGCGCCAGCAGCCAAGTGGGTCGGGGGGATGGCTACACCTTC. Encoded protein: CASSQVGRGDGYTF.

The genes are TRBV5-6 and TRBJ1-5; tentatively, D is TRBD1 (5 bases). Deletions cut 4 bases from V and 6 bases from J, with 20 bases between. CDR1 and CDR2 from the germline V gene are SGHDT and YYEEEE. The CDR3 runs to 16 residues. The CDR3 coding sequence is TGTGCCAGCAGCCTGGGGCGGGGTGACCGAGGTCAGCCCCAGCATTTT. Translating it yields CASSLGRGDRGQPQHF.

The rearrangement uses TRBV6-6 and TRBJ1-2; 8 bases fit TRBD1. The CDR3 extends over 16 amino acids. Germline trimming cut 5 bases from V and 1 base from J; bases unmatched to any gene: 9. Germline assignment: CDR1 MNHNY and CDR2 SVGAGI (reference sequence). The CDR3 DNA sequence: TGTGCCAGCAGTACAGGGGGATACGGATATAACTATGGCTACACCTTC. It specifies CASSTGGYGYNYGYTF.

The DNA of the CDR3 is TGCGCCAGCAGTTCCGACATGTTTGAAAAACTGTTTTTT. Translated: CASSSDMFEKLFF. V and J are TRBV4-3 and TRBJ1-4; no clear D gene. Trimming shortened V by 6 bases and J by 7 bases, and 12 bases separated the two germline ends. Germline-derived CDR1 and CDR2 are LGHNA and YSLEER. The CDR3 sequence is 13 residues long.

The V call is TRBV10-3, the J call TRBJ1-1; the D gene is possibly TRBD1 (6 bases). The germline V gene has CDR1 ENHRY and CDR2 SYGVKD. The ends were cut back, 3 bases at V and 1 base at J, with 15 bases in the middle. The CDR3 has 16 residues. Here the CDR3 reads CAISETPTGGNTEAFF. CDR3 nucleotides: TGTGCCATCAGTGAAACCCCGACAGGTGGGAACACTGAAGCTTTCTTT.

Written as DNA, the CDR3 is TGTGCCAGCAGCTTAGTAAGGGGTGGCTATGGCTACACCTTC. This encodes CASSLVRGGYGYTF. The chain uses TRBV11-2 and TRBJ1-2; maybe TRBD1 (5 bases). This CDR3 contains 14 residues. V was cut by 1 base and J by 4 bases, with 10 bases left in between. Per the germline V gene, CDR1 is SGHAT and CDR2 is FQNNGV.

This chain uses TRBV9 with TRBJ2-1, with 8 nucleotides matching TRBD1. Per the germline V gene, CDR1 is SGDLS and CDR2 is YYNGEE. CDR3 length equals 17 residues. Trimming took 0 bases from V and 0 from J; bases not matched to a gene: 5. The DNA for the CDR3 is TGTGCCAGCAGCGTAGACCCCGGACAGGGCTCCTACAATGAGCAGTTCTTC. Amino acids: CASSVDPGQGSYNEQFF.